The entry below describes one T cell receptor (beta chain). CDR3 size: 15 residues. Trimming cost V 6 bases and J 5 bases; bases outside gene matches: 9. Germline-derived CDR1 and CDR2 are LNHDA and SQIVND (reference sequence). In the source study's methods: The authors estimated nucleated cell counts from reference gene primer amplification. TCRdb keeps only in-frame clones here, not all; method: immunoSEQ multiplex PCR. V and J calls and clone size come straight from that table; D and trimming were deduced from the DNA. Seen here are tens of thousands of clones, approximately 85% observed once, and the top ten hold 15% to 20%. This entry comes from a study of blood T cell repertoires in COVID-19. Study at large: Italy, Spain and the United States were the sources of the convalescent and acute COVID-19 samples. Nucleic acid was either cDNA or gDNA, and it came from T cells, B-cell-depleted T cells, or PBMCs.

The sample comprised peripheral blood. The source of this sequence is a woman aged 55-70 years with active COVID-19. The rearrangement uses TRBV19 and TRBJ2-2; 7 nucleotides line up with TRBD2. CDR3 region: CASRRAGVGTGELFF. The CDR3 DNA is TGTGCCAGTAGGAGGGCGGGAGTTGGAACCGGGGAGCTGTTTTTT.